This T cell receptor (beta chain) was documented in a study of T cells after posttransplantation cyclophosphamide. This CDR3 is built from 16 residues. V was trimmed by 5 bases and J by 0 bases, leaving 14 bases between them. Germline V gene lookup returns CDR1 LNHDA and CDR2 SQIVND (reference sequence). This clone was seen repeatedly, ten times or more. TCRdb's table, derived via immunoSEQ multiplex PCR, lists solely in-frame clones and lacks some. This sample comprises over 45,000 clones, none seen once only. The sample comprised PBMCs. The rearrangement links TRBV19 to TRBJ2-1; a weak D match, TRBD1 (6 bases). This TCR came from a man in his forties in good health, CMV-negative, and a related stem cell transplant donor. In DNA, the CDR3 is TGTGCCAGTAGTTTCTCGACAGGCAGCTCCTACAATGAGCAGTTCTTC. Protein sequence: CASSFSTGSSYNEQFF.